This TCR beta chain was sequenced for a study of regulatory T cells in long-lasting Graves disease. The CDR3 is 16 residues long. The V and J ends lost 7 bases and 4 bases respectively, with 17 bases between them. CDR1 is SEHNR, CDR2 FQNEAQ, per germline (reference sequence). The authors built TCR beta libraries using iRepertoire HTBI primers and Arm-PCR of CDR3 regions. TCRdb reprocessed the multiplex PCR reads via MiXCR and lists one record per CDR3 protein. The table lists around 460,000 distinct CDR3 sequences, roughly 22% of them singletons. The time point is: persistent/refractory GD, antithyroid drugs over 5 years with positive TRAb. The TCR library was made from RNA that had been extracted from PBMCs in TRIzol. Patients were from an endocrinology department in Xi'an, China.

The sequence came from a female donor with Graves disease. V is TRBV7-9 and J is TRBJ2-6; D not certain. The sample here was peripheral blood mononuclear cells (PBMCs), taken when the disease was refractory, from a patient treated with antithyroid drugs. CDR3 DNA sequence: TGTGCCAGCATCCGCTTCCACCCCTCGGGGGCCAACGTCCTGACTTTC. Its translation is CASIRFHPSGANVLTF. Looking up the rest from reference TRBV7-9 and TRBJ2-6 gives the full variable domain: DTGVSQNPRHKITKRGQNVTFRCDPISEHNRLYWYRQTLGQGPEFLTYFQNEAQLEKSRLLSDRFSAERPKGSFSTLEIQRTEQGDSAMYLCASIRFHPSGANVLTFGAGSRLTVL.